This entry lists 15 T cell receptor beta chains sequenced from one sample in a study of beta chain features in type 1 diabetes. Every isolated RNA sample was fully reverse transcribed, so sequencing captured expressed TCRB transcripts. Produced via immunoSEQ multiplex PCR; TCRdb's table is partial and in-frame only. The top ten clones hold approximately 0.093% of a sample with 620,000 or so clones, around 15% of them seen once. The sequenced sample consisted of naive CD4+ T cells from blood. Receptor source: a man between 18 and 35 years old in good health.

The gene calls are TRBV4-3 and TRBJ1-6; 7 bases line up with TRBD1. The V gene's germline CDR1 is LGHNA and CDR2 YSLEER. With 0 bases clipped from V and 10 bases from J, the junction kept 6 bases outside the gene matches. The CDR3 covers 15 residues. CDR3 sequence: CASSQETGYYSPLHF. CDR3 sequence (DNA): TGCGCCAGCAGCCAAGAGACAGGGTACTACTCACCCCTCCACTTT.

This clone has only a few counts. The chain is built from TRBV7-2 and TRBJ1-2; possibly TRBD1 for D (5 bases). The CDR3 is made up of 12 amino acids. Trimming took 1 base from V and 11 from J, leaving 11 bases between them. CDR1 SGHTA and CDR2 FQGNSA come from the germline V gene. DNA of the CDR3: TGTGCCAGCAGCTTAGAGGGGACTCGTTACACCTTC. Translation: CASSLEGTRYTF. The full variable domain, its missing parts supplied by reference TRBV7-2 and TRBJ1-2, is GAGVSQSPSNKVTEKGKDVELRCDPISGHTALYWYRQSLGQGLEFLIYFQGNSAPDKSGLPSDRFSAERTGGSVSTLTIQRTQQEDSAVYLCASSLEGTRYTFGSGTRLTVV.

This clone was counted between two and nine times. One end of the junction does not line up with germline, which may come from a read error. The CDR3 DNA is TGCGCCAGCAGCTTTACAGTACAAGGGACCCAGTACTTC. Translation: CASSFTVQGTQYF. V usage is TRBV5-1 and J usage is TRBJ2-5; D call uncertain. The germline V gene encodes CDR1 SGHRS and CDR2 YFSETQ. The CDR3 runs to 13 residues.

The rearrangement joins TRBV5-4 to TRBJ2-7; TRBD2 is a possible D gene (5 bases). The CDR3 is 15 residues long. Trimming cost V 0 bases and J 3 bases, with 13 bases left between them. CDR1 is SGHNT, CDR2 YYREEE, per germline (reference sequence). The CDR3 is CASSLVGETSYEQYF. DNA for the CDR3: TGTGCCAGCAGCTTGGTCGGGGAAACTAGCTACGAGCAGTACTTC.

This clone occurred a few times. The chain is built from TRBV10-3 and TRBJ2-3; no definite D call. Trimming shortened V by 3 bases and J by 0 bases, and 10 bases separated the two germline ends. Per germline, CDR1 ENHRY and CDR2 SYGVKD. The CDR3 is made up of 15 amino acids. The CDR3 sequence: CAISDHAASTDTQYF. CDR3 nucleotide sequence: TGTGCCATCAGTGACCATGCGGCTAGCACAGATACGCAGTATTTT.

This clone has more than one count but fewer than ten. This chain uses TRBV2 with TRBJ2-3, with a weak D call TRBD2 (5 bases). V was shortened by 6 bases and J by 0 bases, with 16 bases between the two germline ends. The CDR3 consists of 16 residues. Germline CDR1 is SNHLY and CDR2 is FYNNEI. This CDR3 reads CASRTGKTRSTDTQYF. CDR3 nucleotide sequence: TGTGCCAGCAGAACCGGGAAAACACGAAGCACAGATACGCAGTATTTT.

The chain is built from TRBV7-9 and TRBJ1-1; D is unclear. This CDR3 is 12 amino acids long. Per germline, CDR1 SEHNR and CDR2 FQNEAQ (reference sequence). Trimming shortened V by 2 bases and J by 7 bases, and 8 bases separated the two germline ends. As DNA, the CDR3 is TGTGCCAGCAGCTTATTCGTCAGTGAAGCTTTCTTT. Its protein is CASSLFVSEAFF. The whole variable domain, filled in from reference TRBV7-9 and TRBJ1-1, reads DTGVSQNPRHKITKRGQNVTFRCDPISEHNRLYWYRQTLGQGPEFLTYFQNEAQLEKSRLLSDRFSAERPKGSFSTLEIQRTEQGDSAMYLCASSLFVSEAFFGQGTRLTVV.

This clone came up a few times. The CDR3 DNA is TGTGCCAGCGGTGGAGAAGCCAAAAACATTCAGTACTTC. It specifies CASGGEAKNIQYF. The V gene is TRBV9, the J gene TRBJ2-4; D not certain. The CDR3 covers 13 residues. The V gene lost 7 bases and the J gene lost 0 bases, with 8 bases spanning the gap. Germline V gene lookup returns CDR1 SGDLS and CDR2 YYNGEE.

This clone was counted between two and nine times. This chain connects TRBV6-5 to TRBJ2-1, with a weak D call TRBD2 (6 bases). The CDR3 sequence is 14 residues long. Trimming pared 7 bases from V and 6 bases from J, leaving 16 bases between. CDR1 is MNHEY and CDR2 is SVGAGI in the germline V gene. The CDR3 DNA reads as TGTGCCAGCACGTCTCGACTAGTAGGCAATGAGCAGTTCTTC. This gives the protein CASTSRLVGNEQFF.

The chain is built from TRBV30 and TRBJ1-1, with TRBD1 as a possible D gene (6 bases). This CDR3 contains 13 residues. V was shortened by 2 bases and J by 10 bases, with 17 bases between the two germline ends. CDR1 and CDR2 (germline): GTSNPN, SVGIG (reference sequence). The CDR3 region has the DNA TGTGCCTGGAGTAGTTGGGGGCAGGGGTTAGCTTTCTTT. Amino acids: CAWSSWGQGLAFF.

The V gene is TRBV14, the J gene TRBJ2-2; 9 nucleotides match TRBD1. V shed 5 bases, J shed 8 bases, and the junction held 9 bases outside the gene matches. The CDR3 has 15 residues. Germline V CDR1 and CDR2: SGHDN, FVKESK. In DNA, the CDR3 is TGTGCCAGCAGCTTCCGGGACAGGGTTCCTGGGGAGCTGTTTTTT. Protein product: CASSFRDRVPGELFF.

The sample holds a few counts of this clone. The V call is TRBV5-1, the J call TRBJ2-2; the D call may be TRBD1 or TRBD2 (5 bases each). Germline V lookup: CDR1 SGHRS, CDR2 YFSETQ. V lost 3 bases and J 3 bases, leaving 9 bases between the germline ends. The CDR3 sequence is 14 residues long. CDR3 sequence (DNA): TGCGCCAGCAGCTGGGACGGACACACCGGGGAGCTGTTTTTT. It codes for CASSWDGHTGELFF.

This rearrangement joins TRBV7-8 to TRBJ1-1; 11 positions match TRBD1. The CDR3 extends over 15 amino acids. J lost 3 bases, V lost 4 bases, and 4 bases had no gene match. In germline, CDR1 is SGHVS, CDR2 FQNEAQ. CDR3 bases: TGTGCCAGCAGCTCTAGGACAGGGGGCTACACTGAAGCTTTCTTT. Its protein is CASSSRTGGYTEAFF.

A few counts support this clone. This sequence joins TRBV6-1 and TRBJ2-3, with a tentative D call TRBD2 (5 bases). The CDR3 is 14 amino acids. In germline, CDR1 is MNHNS, CDR2 SASEGT. The V end lost 6 bases, the J end lost 2 bases, and 12 bases lay between the germline ends. The CDR3 spells CASRRRDHTDTQYF. CDR3 sequence (DNA): TGTGCCAGCAGACGTCGGGATCACACAGATACGCAGTATTTT.

This clone came up a few times. The gene calls are TRBV7-2 and TRBJ2-7; no firm D call. The CDR3 totals 11 residues. Germline-derived CDR1 and CDR2 are SGHTA and FQGNSA. V shed 2 bases and J shed 6 bases, with 5 bases lying between them. In DNA form, the CDR3 reads TGTGCCAGCAGCTTACGAGGCGAGCAGTACTTC. Protein: CASSLRGEQYF.